These 19 T cell receptor beta chains originate from one sample sequenced in a study of blood T cell repertoires in COVID-19. The method was immunoSEQ multiplex PCR; TCRdb's version includes in-frame clones alone and lacks a portion of them. This sample has under 300,000 clones, with more than 75% found just once. The source material was PBMCs or T cells enriched from blood (not recorded which). Receptor source: a woman in her forties with acute COVID-19.

The chain joins TRBV7-2 to TRBJ2-7; weak D call: TRBD2 (6 bases). The ends were cut back, 3 bases at V and 0 bases at J, with 12 bases in the middle. Germline V gene data show CDR1 as SGHTA and CDR2 as FQGNSA. The CDR3 length is 15 residues. The CDR3, as DNA: TGTGCCAGCAGCTTTGGGGGGAGTGGCTCCTACGAGCAGTACTTC. Translating it yields CASSFGGSGSYEQYF.

V is TRBV9 and J is TRBJ1-2; D is undetermined. The CDR3 sequence is 12 residues long. Looked up from germline, CDR1 is SGDLS and CDR2 is YYNGEE. The ends were cut back, 3 bases at V and 2 bases at J, with 5 bases in the middle. As DNA, the CDR3 is TGTGCCAGCAGCGAACAAAACTATGGCTACACCTTC. As protein: CASSEQNYGYTF.

The chain recombines TRBV7-2 with TRBJ2-1, with 13 bases identical to TRBD2. This CDR3 is 14 amino acids long. CDR1 and CDR2 (germline): SGHTA, FQGNSA. Trimming removed 5 bases from V and 9 bases from J; junction bases left unmatched: 4. This CDR3 reads CASSLRLAGGEQFF. CDR3 coding DNA: TGTGCCAGCAGCCTAAGACTAGCGGGGGGTGAGCAGTTCTTC.

The J gene is TRBJ2-2, the V gene TRBV11-1; D perhaps matches TRBD1 (6 bases). CDR3 size: 15 residues. Trimming cost V 6 bases and J 0 bases, with 11 bases left between them. In germline, CDR1 is SGHAT, CDR2 FQDESV (reference sequence). The CDR3, as DNA: TGTGCCAGCAGTACCCACAGGGCGAACACCGGGGAGCTGTTTTTT. Translated: CASSTHRANTGELFF.

V and J are TRBV20-1 and TRBJ2-7; 11 bases agree with TRBD2. Germline CDR1 reads DFQATT; CDR2 reads SNEGSKA (reference sequence). This CDR3 region has 15 residues. V was clipped by 3 bases and J by 0 bases; unmatched bases: 4. CDR3 region: CSASQGLAVSYEQYF. As DNA, the CDR3 is TGCAGTGCTAGTCAGGGACTAGCGGTCTCCTACGAGCAGTACTTC.

The chain combines TRBV5-5 with TRBJ1-6; D is uncertain. This CDR3 region has 16 residues. V was cut by 4 bases and J by 2 bases, with 13 bases left in between. Germline CDR1 SGHKS, CDR2 YYEKEE (reference sequence). The CDR3 DNA sequence: TGTGCCAGCAGCCAGGATACGAATACCTATAATTCACCCCTCCACTTT. This encodes CASSQDTNTYNSPLHF.

The chain is built from TRBV2 and TRBJ1-5; 8 bases are shared with TRBD1. The CDR3 runs to 17 residues. V lost 2 bases and J lost 7; bases outside the gene matches: 13. Germline-derived CDR1 and CDR2 are SNHLY and FYNNEI. The CDR3: CASSEPESGGVGQPQHF. Here the CDR3 DNA reads TGTGCCAGCAGTGAACCTGAATCAGGGGGCGTCGGACAGCCCCAGCATTTT.

The chain employs TRBV5-1 and TRBJ1-6; TRBD1 agrees at 10 bases. V gave up 4 bases and J gave up 2 bases; unmatched junction bases: 3. This CDR3 is built from 16 residues. CDR1 and CDR2 from the germline V gene are SGHRS and YFSETQ. Here the CDR3 reads CASSPGQGTYNSPLHF. CDR3 coding DNA: TGCGCCAGCAGCCCGGGACAGGGGACCTATAATTCACCCCTCCACTTT. Looking up the rest from reference TRBV5-1 and TRBJ1-6 gives the full variable domain: KAGVTQTPRYLIKTRGQQVTLSCSPISGHRSVSWYQQTPGQGLQFLFEYFSETQRNKGNFPGRFSGRQFSNSRSEMNVSTLELGDSALYLCASSPGQGTYNSPLHFGNGTRLTVT.

The chain recombines TRBV7-8 with TRBJ1-2; weak D call: TRBD1 (5 bases). From germline, CDR1 is SGHVS and CDR2 FQNEAQ. This CDR3 is 15 amino acids long. V lost 0 bases and J 10 bases, leaving 18 bases between the germline ends. The CDR3 here is CASSLAPGGVPYYTF. The CDR3 nucleotides read TGTGCCAGCAGCTTAGCGCCGGGGGGAGTCCCCTACTACACCTTC.

Turning to this clone: The same CDR3 also results from other DNA sequences found in this sample. V and J are TRBV18 and TRBJ2-1, with a weak D call TRBD2 (6 bases). Germline-derived CDR1 and CDR2 are KGHSH and LQKENI. V gave up 3 bases and J gave up 0 bases, with 6 bases separating them. The CDR3 has 14 amino acids. The CDR3 sequence is CASSPGGSYNEQFF. DNA for the CDR3: TGTGCCAGCTCACCCGGGGGCTCCTACAATGAGCAGTTCTTC.

This clone has just one count. This chain joins TRBV19 and TRBJ1-4; D may be TRBD1 (5 bases). The CDR3 is made up of 15 amino acids. Per germline, CDR1 LNHDA and CDR2 SQIVND (reference sequence). The V gene lost 7 bases and the J gene lost 5 bases, with 17 bases spanning the gap. CDR3 DNA sequence: TGTGCCAGTAAAGGAGGGGCGGACCCCAATGAAAAACTGTTTTTT. It specifies CASKGGADPNEKLFF.

The chain couples TRBV23-1 to TRBJ2-7, with D possibly being TRBD1 (5 bases). TRBV23-1 has ORF status, its function being uncertain. V gave up 0 bases and J gave up 3 bases, with 6 bases separating them. This CDR3 is built from 13 residues. The CDR3 protein is CASSQSDSYEQYF. The CDR3 DNA sequence: TGCGCCAGCAGTCAATCTGACAGCTACGAGCAGTACTTC.

CDR3 sequence (DNA): TGTGCCAGCAGTTACCTAACGGGGACTGAAGCTTTCTTT. Protein sequence: CASSYLTGTEAFF. The rearrangement joins TRBV6-5 to TRBJ1-1, with D hard to call. Trimming took 2 bases from V and 5 from J, leaving 9 bases between them. The CDR3 spans 13 residues. Germline values: CDR1 MNHEY, CDR2 SVGAGI.

This rearrangement joins TRBV24-1 to TRBJ2-2; D is uncertain. The germline V gene has CDR1 KGHDR and CDR2 SFDVKD. The CDR3 loop spans 13 amino acids. V was cut by 5 bases and J by 3 bases, with 6 bases left in between. CDR3 amino acids: CATSGLDTGELFF. The CDR3 nucleotides are TGTGCCACCAGTGGGCTGGACACCGGGGAGCTGTTTTTT.

This chain connects TRBV4-2 to TRBJ2-5, with 8 nucleotides matching TRBD2. The CDR3 contains 15 residues. Germline values: CDR1 LGHNA, CDR2 YNFKEQ. The J segment lost 5 bases and the V segment lost 1 base, leaving 6 bases of the junction unmatched. Here the CDR3 DNA reads TGTGCCAGCAGCCAAGCAACTAGCGGAGGGGAGACCCAGTACTTC. Translated, it gives CASSQATSGGETQYF.

The CDR3 loop is CAGQRDTEAFF. Here the CDR3 DNA reads TGTGCCGGACAGCGCGACACTGAAGCTTTCTTT. The chain recombines TRBV2 with TRBJ1-1, with D possibly being TRBD1 (6 bases). The germline gives CDR1 SNHLY, CDR2 FYNNEI. V lost 11 bases to trimming and J lost 3 bases, with 10 bases between them. The CDR3 spans 11 residues.

CDR3 amino acids: CASSQDLSNSGRAGRTDTQYF. The CDR3 DNA reads TGCGCCAGCAGCCAAGATCTTTCGAATAGCGGGAGGGCCGGTCGCACAGATACGCAGTATTTT. The chain recombines TRBV4-3 with TRBJ2-3; 11 nucleotides match TRBD2. V shed 0 bases and J 1 base; nucleotides not matched to a gene: 15. The CDR3 consists of 21 residues. Germline assignment: CDR1 LGHNA and CDR2 YSLEER.

V is TRBV9 and J is TRBJ1-1, with 8 bases that match TRBD1. Germline V gene lookup returns CDR1 SGDLS and CDR2 YYNGEE. There are 15 residues in the CDR3. V was clipped by 3 bases and J by 1 base; unmatched bases: 5. CDR3 sequence: CASSATGEPNTEAFF. The CDR3 bases are TGTGCCAGCAGCGCGACAGGGGAGCCGAACACTGAAGCTTTCTTT.

This chain connects TRBV14 to TRBJ2-7, with 12 bases fitting TRBD1. The CDR3 is 15 residues long. Germline-derived CDR1 and CDR2 are SGHDN and FVKESK. Losses at the gene ends were 4 bases for V and 4 bases for J; bases not matched to a gene: 5. CDR3: CASSLPGQGAYEQYF. The DNA of the CDR3 is TGTGCCAGCAGCCTTCCGGGACAGGGGGCGTACGAGCAGTACTTC.